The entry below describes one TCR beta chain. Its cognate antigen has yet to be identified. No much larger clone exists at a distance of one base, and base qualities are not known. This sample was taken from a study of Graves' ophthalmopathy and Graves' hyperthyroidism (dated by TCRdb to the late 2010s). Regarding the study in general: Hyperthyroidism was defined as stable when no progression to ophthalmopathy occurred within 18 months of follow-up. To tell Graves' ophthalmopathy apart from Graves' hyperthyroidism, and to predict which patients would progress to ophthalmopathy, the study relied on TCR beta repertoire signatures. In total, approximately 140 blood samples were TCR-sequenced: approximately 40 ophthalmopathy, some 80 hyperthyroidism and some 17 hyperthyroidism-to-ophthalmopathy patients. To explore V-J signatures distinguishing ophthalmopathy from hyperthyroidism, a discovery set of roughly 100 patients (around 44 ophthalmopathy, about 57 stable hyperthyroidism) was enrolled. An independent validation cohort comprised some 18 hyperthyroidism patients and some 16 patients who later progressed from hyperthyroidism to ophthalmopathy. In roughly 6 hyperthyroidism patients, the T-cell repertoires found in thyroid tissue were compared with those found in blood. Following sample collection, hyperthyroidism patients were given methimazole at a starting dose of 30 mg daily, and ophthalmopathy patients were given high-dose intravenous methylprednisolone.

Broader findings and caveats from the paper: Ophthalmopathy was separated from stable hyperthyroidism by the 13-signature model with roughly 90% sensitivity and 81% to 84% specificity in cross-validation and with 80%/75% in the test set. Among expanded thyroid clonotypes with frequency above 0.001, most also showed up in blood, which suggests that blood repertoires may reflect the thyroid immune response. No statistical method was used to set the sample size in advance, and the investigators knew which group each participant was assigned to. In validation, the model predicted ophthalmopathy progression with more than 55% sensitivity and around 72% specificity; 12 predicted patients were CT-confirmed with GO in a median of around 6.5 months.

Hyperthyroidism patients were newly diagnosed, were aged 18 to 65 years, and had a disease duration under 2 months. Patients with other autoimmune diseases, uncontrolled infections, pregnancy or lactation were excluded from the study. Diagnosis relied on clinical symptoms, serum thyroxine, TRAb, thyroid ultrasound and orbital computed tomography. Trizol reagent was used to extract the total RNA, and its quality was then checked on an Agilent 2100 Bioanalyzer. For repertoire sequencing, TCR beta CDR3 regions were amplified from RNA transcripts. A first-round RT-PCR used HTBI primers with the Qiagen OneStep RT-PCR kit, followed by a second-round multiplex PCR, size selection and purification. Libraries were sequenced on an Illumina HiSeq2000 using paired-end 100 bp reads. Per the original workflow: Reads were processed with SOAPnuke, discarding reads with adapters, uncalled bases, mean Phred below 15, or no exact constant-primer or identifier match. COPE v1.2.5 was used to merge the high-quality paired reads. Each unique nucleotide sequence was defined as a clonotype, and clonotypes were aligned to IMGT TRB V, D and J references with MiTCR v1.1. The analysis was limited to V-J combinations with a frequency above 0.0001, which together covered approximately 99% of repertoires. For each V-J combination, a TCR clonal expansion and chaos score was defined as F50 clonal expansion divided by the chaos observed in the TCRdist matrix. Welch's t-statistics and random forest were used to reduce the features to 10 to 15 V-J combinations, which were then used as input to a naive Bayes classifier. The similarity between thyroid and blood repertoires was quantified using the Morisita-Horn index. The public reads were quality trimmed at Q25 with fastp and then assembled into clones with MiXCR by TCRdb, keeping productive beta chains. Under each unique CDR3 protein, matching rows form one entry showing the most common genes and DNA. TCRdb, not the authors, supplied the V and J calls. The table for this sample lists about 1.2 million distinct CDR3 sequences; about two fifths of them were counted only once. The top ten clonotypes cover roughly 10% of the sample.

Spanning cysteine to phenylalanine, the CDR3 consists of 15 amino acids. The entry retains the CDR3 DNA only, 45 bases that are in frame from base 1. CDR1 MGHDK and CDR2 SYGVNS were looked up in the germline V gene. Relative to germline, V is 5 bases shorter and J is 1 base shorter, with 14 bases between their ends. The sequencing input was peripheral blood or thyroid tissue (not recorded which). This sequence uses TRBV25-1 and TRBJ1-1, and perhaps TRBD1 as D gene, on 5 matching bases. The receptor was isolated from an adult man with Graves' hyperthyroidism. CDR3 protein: CASSPEGWGNTEAFF. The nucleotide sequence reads TGTGCCAGCAGTCCCGAGGGGTGGGGGAACACTGAAGCTTTCTTT.